The present T cell receptor (beta chain) was sequenced within a study of T cell responses to AZD1222 COVID-19 vaccine. As regards this clone: The antigen is not known.

General study points: Breadth and depth of Spike-specific TCRs rose after two AZD1222 doses. Repertoire sampling happened only post peak T cell response. Reportedly, nearly half of unique spike TCRs recognized epitopes outside B.1.351/B.1.1.7 mutations. Regions 160-218 and 743-854 held dominance among vaccine-associated CD4 TCRs, which spanned spike.

The data were produced by immunoSEQ multiplex PCR, yet TCRdb's version contains in-frame clones alone and is incomplete. The sample yields roughly 100,000 clones, less than 95% seen once. Trimming removed 5 bases from V and 2 bases from J, with 17 bases in between. This CDR3 has 16 amino acids. Germline CDR1 and CDR2: SGHVS and FQNEAQ. The chain employs TRBV7-8 and TRBJ2-3; D remains ambiguous. The sequence was obtained from an adult in good health. The material sequenced was peripheral blood, taken on day 0 of AZD1222 vaccination. Written as DNA, the CDR3 is TGTGCCAGCAGCGGCAAAGACCGAATGACCACAGATACGCAGTATTTT. Its translation: CASSGKDRMTTDTQYF.